What follows are 14 T cell receptor beta chains derived from one specimen sequenced in a study of metastatic and nonmetastatic thyroid tumors. TCRdb reanalyzed the PCR reads with MiXCR. The sample holds 40,000 or so clones, around 43% seen once. All patients reached thyroid surgery having received no treatment beforehand. Sequenced sample: tumor tissue. These receptors originate from a male donor with papillary thyroid cancer or a benign thyroid nodule (not recorded which). Some clones in this sample may be carry-over from other donors' samples.

In nucleotides, the CDR3 is TGTGCCAGCAGCCCCGGGCCGTGGTACGAGCAGTACTTC. Its translation: CASSPGPWYEQYF. The chain uses TRBV9 and TRBJ2-7, with no clear D. The ends were cut back, 4 bases at V and 4 bases at J, with 12 bases in the middle. Germline values: CDR1 SGDLS, CDR2 YYNGEE. The CDR3 consists of 13 residues.

This clone was seen more than once but under ten times. The genes are TRBV6-1 and TRBJ2-7; 9 positions match TRBD1. CDR1 is MNHNS, CDR2 SASEGT, per germline. The CDR3 spans 14 residues. V gave up 6 bases and J gave up 7 bases; unmatched junction bases: 10. The CDR3 nucleotides read TGTGCCAGCAGCCTACAACAGGGGGCGGGTGAGCAGTACGTC. This translates into CASSLQQGAGEQYV.

V and J are TRBV12-3 or TRBV12-4 and TRBJ2-3; TRBD1 matches 10 bases. The CDR3 spans 16 residues. V gave up 5 bases and J gave up 1 base; unmatched junction bases: 6. The CDR3 DNA reads as TGTGCCAGCAGTCGACAGGGGGCCAGGGGCACAGATACGCAGTATTTT. This encodes CASSRQGARGTDTQYF.

This clone turned up a few times. This sequence joins TRBV2 and TRBJ1-5; D remains unclear. Deletions cut 6 bases from V and 6 bases from J, with 9 bases between. Germline V gene lookup returns CDR1 SNHLY and CDR2 FYNNEI. The CDR3 runs to 12 residues. CDR3 loop: CASRKSGQPQHF. The CDR3 coding sequence is TGTGCCAGCAGGAAGAGTGGTCAGCCCCAGCATTTT.

This chain links TRBV19 with TRBJ1-5, with 10 nucleotides matching TRBD1. V lost 5 bases and J lost 0; bases outside the gene matches: 7. Germline lookup yields CDR1 LNHDA and CDR2 SQIVND (reference sequence). The CDR3 has 17 residues. CDR3 nucleotide sequence: TGTGCCAGTAGTCCCCGTGGGGACAGGGGTAGCAATCAGCCCCAGCATTTT. Its protein is CASSPRGDRGSNQPQHF.

This chain connects TRBV12-3 or TRBV12-4 to TRBJ2-2; 7 bases map to TRBD1. There are 15 residues in the CDR3. V trimming: 5 bases; J trimming: 4 bases; junction bases outside the gene matches: 7. The CDR3 nucleotides are TGTGCCAGCAGTGAATTGAGGGGGCGCACCGGGGAGCTGTTTTTT. Its protein product is CASSELRGRTGELFF.

The chain has TRBV6-1 and TRBJ1-5; D remains ambiguous. V dropped 3 bases and J dropped 11 bases, with 5 bases sitting between them. CDR3 length: 10 amino acids. Germline lookup yields CDR1 MNHNS and CDR2 SASEGT. The CDR3 DNA reads as TGTGCCAGCAGTGAGTTCGCCCAGCATTTT. This sequence encodes CASSEFAQHF.

The J gene is TRBJ1-6, the V gene TRBV11-3; no clear D gene. The CDR3 is 13 residues long. V lost 4 bases, J lost 6 bases, and 7 bases lay in between. CDR1 is SGHNT and CDR2 is YENEEA in the germline V gene. The CDR3 loop reads CASSSFSNSPLHF. CDR3 nucleotides: TGTGCCAGCAGCTCTTTCTCTAATTCACCCCTCCACTTT.

V is TRBV11-2 and J is TRBJ2-7; D is tentatively TRBD1 or TRBD2 (5 bases each). This CDR3 spans 15 amino acids. Germline CDR1 and CDR2: SGHAT and FQNNGV. V was trimmed by 3 bases and J by 6 bases, leaving 18 bases between them. For the CDR3, the DNA is TGTGCCAGCAGCTTGGTTCTGGTGAGGGGAATCGAGCAGTACTTC. This encodes CASSLVLVRGIEQYF. The whole variable domain, remainder taken from reference TRBV11-2 and TRBJ2-7, is EAGVAQSPRYKIIEKRQSVAFWCNPISGHATLYWYQQILGQGPKLLIQFQNNGVVDDSQLPKDRFSAERLKGVDSTLKIQPAKLEDSAVYLCASSLVLVRGIEQYFGPGTRLTVT.

This clone was recorded a few times. The chain joins TRBV6-2 or TRBV6-3 to TRBJ2-1; 7 bases align to TRBD2. The length of the CDR3 is 18 residues. Trimming took 1 base from V and 0 from J; bases not matched to a gene: 9. Germline lookup yields CDR1 MNHEY and CDR2 SVGEGT. The CDR3 DNA reads as TGTGCCAGCAGTTACTGGGGGGGAGGAATTGACTCCTACAATGAGCAGTTCTTC. Translated: CASSYWGGGIDSYNEQFF.

J is TRBJ2-7 and V is TRBV20-1, with 10 bases that match TRBD1. Trimming cost V 6 bases and J 4 bases; bases outside gene matches: 6. The CDR3 is 13 residues long. Germline V gene data show CDR1 as DFQATT and CDR2 as SNEGSKA (reference sequence). The CDR3 DNA reads TGCAGTGCGGGGACAGGGGTGAGGTACGAGCAGTACTTC. It encodes CSAGTGVRYEQYF.

The rearrangement joins TRBV7-3 to TRBJ1-1; the D is unclear. The CDR3 runs 13 residues. The germline V gene has CDR1 SGHTA and CDR2 FQGTGA. V lost 3 bases to trimming and J lost 0 bases, with 5 bases between them. CDR3 bases: TGTGCCAGCAGCTTGGGCATGAACACTGAAGCTTTCTTT. This gives the protein CASSLGMNTEAFF.

The chain links TRBV7-2 to TRBJ2-7; no firm D call. Deletions cut 0 bases from V and 4 bases from J, with 13 bases between. Looked up from germline, CDR1 is SGHTA and CDR2 is FQGNSA. This CDR3 contains 15 residues. The CDR3 coding sequence is TGTGCCAGCAGCTTAGCCGCTAGTCAGGTGTACGAGCAGTACTTC. Its translation: CASSLAASQVYEQYF.

The V call is TRBV20-1, the J call TRBJ2-7; D remains ambiguous. CDR1 is DFQATT and CDR2 is SNEGSKA in the germline V gene (reference sequence). The CDR3 contains 13 residues. Trimming shortened V by 0 bases and J by 7 bases, and 13 bases separated the two germline ends. CDR3 DNA sequence: TGCAGTGCTAGAGATTTAACCGGGCGTGAGCAGTACTTC. Its protein product is CSARDLTGREQYF.